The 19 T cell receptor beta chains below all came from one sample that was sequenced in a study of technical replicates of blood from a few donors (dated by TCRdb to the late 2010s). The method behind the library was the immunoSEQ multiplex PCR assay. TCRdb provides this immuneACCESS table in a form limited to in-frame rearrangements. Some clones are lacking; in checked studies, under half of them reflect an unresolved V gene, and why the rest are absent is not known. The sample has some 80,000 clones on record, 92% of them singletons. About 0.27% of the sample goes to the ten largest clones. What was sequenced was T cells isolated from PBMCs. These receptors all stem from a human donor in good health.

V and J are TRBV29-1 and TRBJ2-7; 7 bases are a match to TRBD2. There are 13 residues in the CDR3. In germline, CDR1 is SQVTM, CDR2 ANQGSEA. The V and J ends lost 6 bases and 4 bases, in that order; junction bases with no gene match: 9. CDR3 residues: CSVMGGGPYEQYF. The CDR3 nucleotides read TGCAGCGTGATGGGGGGAGGGCCTTACGAGCAGTACTTC.

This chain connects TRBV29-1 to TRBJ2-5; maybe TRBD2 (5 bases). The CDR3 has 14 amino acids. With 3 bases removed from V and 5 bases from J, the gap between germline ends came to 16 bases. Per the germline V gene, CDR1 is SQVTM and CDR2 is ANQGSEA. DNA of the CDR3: TGCAGCGTTGAGTCACGGATCGGCGGGGAGACCCAGTACTTC. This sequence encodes CSVESRIGGETQYF. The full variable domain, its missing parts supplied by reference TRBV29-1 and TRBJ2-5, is SAVISQKPSRDICQRGTSLTIQCQVDSQVTMMFWYRQQPGQSLTLIATANQGSEATYESGFVIDKFPISRPNLTFSTLTVSNMSPEDSSIYLCSVESRIGGETQYFGPGTRLLVL.

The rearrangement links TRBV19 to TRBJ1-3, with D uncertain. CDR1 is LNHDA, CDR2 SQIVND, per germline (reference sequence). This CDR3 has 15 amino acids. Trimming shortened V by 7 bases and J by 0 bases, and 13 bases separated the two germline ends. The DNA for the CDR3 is TGTGCCAGTACCCAAGAGGCTTTCTCTGGAAACACCATATATTTT. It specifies CASTQEAFSGNTIYF. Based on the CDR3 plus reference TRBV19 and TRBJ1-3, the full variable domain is DGGITQSPKYLFRKEGQNVTLSCEQNLNHDAMYWYRQDPGQGLRLIYYSQIVNDFQKGDIAEGYSVSREKKESFPLTVTSAQKNPTAFYLCASTQEAFSGNTIYFGEGSWLTVV.

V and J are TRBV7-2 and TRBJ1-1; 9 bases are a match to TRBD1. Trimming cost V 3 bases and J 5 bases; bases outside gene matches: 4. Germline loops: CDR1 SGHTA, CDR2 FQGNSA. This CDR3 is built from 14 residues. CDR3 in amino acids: CASSLGQGWTEAFF. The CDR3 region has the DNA TGTGCCAGCAGCTTGGGACAGGGTTGGACTGAAGCTTTCTTT.

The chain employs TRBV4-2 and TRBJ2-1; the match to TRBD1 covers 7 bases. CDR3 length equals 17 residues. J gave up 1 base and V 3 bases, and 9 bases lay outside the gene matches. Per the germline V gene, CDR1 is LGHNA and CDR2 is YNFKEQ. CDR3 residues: CASSQTDRELSYNEQFF. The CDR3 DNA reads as TGTGCCAGCAGCCAGACCGACAGGGAATTATCCTACAATGAGCAGTTCTTC.

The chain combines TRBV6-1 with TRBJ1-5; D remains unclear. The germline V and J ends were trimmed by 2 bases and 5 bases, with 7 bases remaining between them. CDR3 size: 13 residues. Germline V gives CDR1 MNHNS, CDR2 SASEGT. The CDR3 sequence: CASSEQSYQPQHF. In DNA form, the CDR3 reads TGTGCCAGCAGTGAACAGTCGTATCAGCCCCAGCATTTT.

In DNA form, the CDR3 reads TGTGCCGGGGCAACTAGCGGGGGGGCCTATGAGCAGTTCTTC. Translating gives CAGATSGGAYEQFF. The chain employs TRBV6-1 and TRBJ2-1, with 13 bases identical to TRBD2. Germline CDR1 is MNHNS and CDR2 is SASEGT. The CDR3 has 14 residues. V lost 11 bases to trimming and J lost 8 bases; unmatched junction nucleotides: 9.

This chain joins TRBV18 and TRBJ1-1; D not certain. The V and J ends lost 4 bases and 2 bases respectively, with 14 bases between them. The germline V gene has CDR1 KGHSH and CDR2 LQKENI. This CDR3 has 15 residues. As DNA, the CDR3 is TGTGCCAGCTCACAAAGTTCGGGGTCCAACACTGAAGCTTTCTTT. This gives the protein CASSQSSGSNTEAFF.

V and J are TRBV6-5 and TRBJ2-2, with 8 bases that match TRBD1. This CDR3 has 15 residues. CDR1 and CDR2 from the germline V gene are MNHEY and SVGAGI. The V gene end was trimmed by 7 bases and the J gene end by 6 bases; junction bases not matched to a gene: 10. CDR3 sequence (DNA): TGTGCCAGCACCCCGGACAGGGTGATCCCCGGGGAGCTGTTTTTT. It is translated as CASTPDRVIPGELFF.

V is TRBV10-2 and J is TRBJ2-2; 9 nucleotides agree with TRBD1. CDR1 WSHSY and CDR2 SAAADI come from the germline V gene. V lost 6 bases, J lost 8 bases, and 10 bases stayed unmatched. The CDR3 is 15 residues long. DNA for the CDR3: TGCGCCAGCAGACCGGGACAGGGATTTTCGGGGGAGCTGTTTTTT. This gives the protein CASRPGQGFSGELFF.

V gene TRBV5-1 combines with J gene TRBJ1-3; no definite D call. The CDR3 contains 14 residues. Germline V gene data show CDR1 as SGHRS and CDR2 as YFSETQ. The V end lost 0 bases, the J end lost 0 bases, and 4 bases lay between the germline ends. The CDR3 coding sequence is TGCGCCAGCAGCTTGGATAGCTCTGGAAACACCATATATTTT. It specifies CASSLDSSGNTIYF.

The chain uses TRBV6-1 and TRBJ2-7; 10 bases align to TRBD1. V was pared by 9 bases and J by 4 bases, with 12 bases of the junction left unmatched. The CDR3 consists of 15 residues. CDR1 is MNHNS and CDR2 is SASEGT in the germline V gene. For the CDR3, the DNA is TGTGCCAGTGCCCGGGAAGGGACAGGGGTTTACGAGCAGTACTTC. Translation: CASAREGTGVYEQYF.

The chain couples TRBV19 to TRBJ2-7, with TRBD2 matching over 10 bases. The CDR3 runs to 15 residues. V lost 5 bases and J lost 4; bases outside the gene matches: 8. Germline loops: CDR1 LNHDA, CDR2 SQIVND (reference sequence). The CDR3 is CASSLTSGTQYEQYF. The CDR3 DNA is TGTGCCAGTAGTCTCACTAGCGGGACCCAATACGAGCAGTACTTC.

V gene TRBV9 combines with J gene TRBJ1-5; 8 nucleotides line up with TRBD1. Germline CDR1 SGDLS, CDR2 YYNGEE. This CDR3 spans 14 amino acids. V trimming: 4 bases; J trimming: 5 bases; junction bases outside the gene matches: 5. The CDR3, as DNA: TGTGCCAGCAGCAAGACAGGGGTTTATCAGCCCCAGCATTTT. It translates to CASSKTGVYQPQHF.

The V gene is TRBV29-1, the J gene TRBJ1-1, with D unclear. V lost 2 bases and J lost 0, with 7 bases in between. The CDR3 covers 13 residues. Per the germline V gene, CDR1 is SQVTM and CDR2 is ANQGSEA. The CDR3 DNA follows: TGCAGCGTTGAAACTTTAATGAACACTGAAGCTTTCTTT. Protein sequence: CSVETLMNTEAFF. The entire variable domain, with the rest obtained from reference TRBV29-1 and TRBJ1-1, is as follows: SAVISQKPSRDICQRGTSLTIQCQVDSQVTMMFWYRQQPGQSLTLIATANQGSEATYESGFVIDKFPISRPNLTFSTLTVSNMSPEDSSIYLCSVETLMNTEAFFGQGTRLTVV.

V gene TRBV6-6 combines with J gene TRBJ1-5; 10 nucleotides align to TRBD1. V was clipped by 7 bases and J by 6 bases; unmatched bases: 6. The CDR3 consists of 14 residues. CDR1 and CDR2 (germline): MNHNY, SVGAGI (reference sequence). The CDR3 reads CASKGTGVSQPQHF. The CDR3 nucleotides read TGTGCCAGCAAGGGGACAGGGGTTAGTCAGCCCCAGCATTTT.

CDR3 sequence reads: CASSSPSGGARLSTDTQYF. As DNA, the CDR3 is TGCGCCAGCAGCTCACCTAGCGGGGGGGCCCGACTGAGCACAGATACGCAGTATTTT. The chain joins TRBV5-1 to TRBJ2-3; 12 nucleotides agree with TRBD2. Germline V CDR1 and CDR2: SGHRS, YFSETQ. CDR3 length: 19 residues. The J segment lost 0 bases and the V segment lost 3 bases, leaving 11 bases of the junction unmatched.

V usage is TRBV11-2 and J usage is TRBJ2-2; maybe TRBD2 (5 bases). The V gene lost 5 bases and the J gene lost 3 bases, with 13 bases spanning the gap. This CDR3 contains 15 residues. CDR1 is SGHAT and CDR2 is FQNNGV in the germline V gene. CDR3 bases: TGTGCCAGCAGCCTGGGAGAGGTCGACACCGGGGAGCTGTTTTTT. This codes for CASSLGEVDTGELFF.

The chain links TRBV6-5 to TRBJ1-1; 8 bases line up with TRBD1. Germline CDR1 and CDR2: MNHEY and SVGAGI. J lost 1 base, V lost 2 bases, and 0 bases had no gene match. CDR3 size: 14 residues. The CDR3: CASSYGTGNTEAFF. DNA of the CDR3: TGTGCCAGCAGTTACGGGACAGGGAACACTGAAGCTTTCTTT.